Described below is a single T cell receptor beta chain sequence and its context. Generated by immunoSEQ multiplex PCR, the TCRdb table keeps only in-frame clones and is missing some. This sample has 140,000 to 150,000 clones, with around 87% found just once. Unmatched junction bases numbered 16, after V lost 4 bases and J lost 6 bases. Germline V gives CDR1 MGHRA, CDR2 YSYEKL. This CDR3 is 17 amino acids long. The entry originates in a study of blood T cell repertoires in COVID-19. Study background: From T cells, B-cell-depleted T cells, or PBMCs came the material, which was cDNA or gDNA.

The clonotype comes from a woman in her forties or fifties with active or convalescent COVID-19. The chain couples TRBV4-1 to TRBJ1-1; 8 positions match TRBD1. Source material: peripheral blood. CDR3 nucleotides: TGCGCCAGCAGCCCTACACCATCGACAGGGGCTATGGCTGAAGCTTTCTTT. Residues: CASSPTPSTGAMAEAFF.